The source of this T cell receptor beta chain is a study of T cells expressing NK-cell markers. Across the whole study: It was from sorted CD3+CD56+NKG2C+, CD3+CD56+NKG2C- and CD3+CD56-NKG2C+ T cells that TCR beta repertoires came. Study-level results: In a group of 5 to 7 donors, dominant NKG2C+ clonotypes represented about 1.0-7.5% of CD8+ T cells.

Details on this clonotype: Its antigen is unidentified.

What made the TCR beta cDNA was 5'RACE template switching with UMIs. After re-calling the 5' RACE reads, TCRdb lists one entry per CDR3 protein, DNA absent. The sample shows 350,000 to 400,000 distinct CDR3 sequences, and over 8.5% sits with its ten largest clones. Germline V gene lookup returns CDR1 SQVTM and CDR2 ANQGSEA. This CDR3 region has 13 residues. The origin of this receptor is a woman in her forties or fifties in good health. The sample taken for sequencing was blood T cells: a sorted CD56 or NKG2C T cell subset, CD4+ or CD8+ T cells, or bulk PBMC T cells (not recorded which). This sequence joins TRBV29-1 and TRBJ2-1; the D call of TRBD2 rests on TCRdb alone, since no DNA is present to check it. The CDR3 spells CSASGSGYNEQFF.